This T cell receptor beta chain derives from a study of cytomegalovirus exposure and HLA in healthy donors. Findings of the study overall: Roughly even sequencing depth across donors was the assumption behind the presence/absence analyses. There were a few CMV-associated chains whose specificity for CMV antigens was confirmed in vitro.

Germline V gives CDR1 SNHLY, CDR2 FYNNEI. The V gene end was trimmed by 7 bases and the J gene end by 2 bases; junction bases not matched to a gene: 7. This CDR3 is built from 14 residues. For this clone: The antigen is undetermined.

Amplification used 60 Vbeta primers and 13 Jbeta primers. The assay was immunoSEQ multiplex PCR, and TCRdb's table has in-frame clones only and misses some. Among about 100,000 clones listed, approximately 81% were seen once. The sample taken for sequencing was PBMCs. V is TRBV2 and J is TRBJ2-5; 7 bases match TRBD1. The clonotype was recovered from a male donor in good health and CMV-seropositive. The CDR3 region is CASTRQGLQETQYF. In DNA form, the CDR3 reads TGTGCCAGCACTAGACAGGGCCTTCAAGAGACCCAGTACTTC.